The sequence of this TCR beta chain was determined in a study of shared clonotypes between healthy human individuals. General study results and limits: It was only blood that was sampled, and tissue repertoires likely differ.

Clones were sequenced by immunoSEQ multiplex PCR, and TCRdb holds only the in-frame ones, with some missing. The top ten clones hold approximately 0.4% of a sample with 2 million to 2.5 million clones, 80% to 95% of them seen once. All of the donors resided in Nashville, Tennessee, and each was a Caucasian adult. Concerning this clone itself: Its specificity is unknown.

The V gene's germline CDR1 is SGHTA and CDR2 FQGTGA. V lost 2 bases to trimming and J lost 6 bases; unmatched junction nucleotides: 10. The CDR3 runs 15 residues. The clonotype originates from a man between 18 and 35 years old in good health. Some clones in this sample may be carry-over from other donors' samples. The material sequenced was naive CD4+ T cells from PBMCs. Subset reported: CD45RA+ positively selected. The J gene is TRBJ2-7, the V gene TRBV7-3; 7 bases agree with TRBD2. CDR3 sequence reads: CASSLRGRGEGEQYF. As DNA, the CDR3 is TGTGCCAGCAGCTTACGCGGGAGAGGGGAGGGCGAGCAGTACTTC.